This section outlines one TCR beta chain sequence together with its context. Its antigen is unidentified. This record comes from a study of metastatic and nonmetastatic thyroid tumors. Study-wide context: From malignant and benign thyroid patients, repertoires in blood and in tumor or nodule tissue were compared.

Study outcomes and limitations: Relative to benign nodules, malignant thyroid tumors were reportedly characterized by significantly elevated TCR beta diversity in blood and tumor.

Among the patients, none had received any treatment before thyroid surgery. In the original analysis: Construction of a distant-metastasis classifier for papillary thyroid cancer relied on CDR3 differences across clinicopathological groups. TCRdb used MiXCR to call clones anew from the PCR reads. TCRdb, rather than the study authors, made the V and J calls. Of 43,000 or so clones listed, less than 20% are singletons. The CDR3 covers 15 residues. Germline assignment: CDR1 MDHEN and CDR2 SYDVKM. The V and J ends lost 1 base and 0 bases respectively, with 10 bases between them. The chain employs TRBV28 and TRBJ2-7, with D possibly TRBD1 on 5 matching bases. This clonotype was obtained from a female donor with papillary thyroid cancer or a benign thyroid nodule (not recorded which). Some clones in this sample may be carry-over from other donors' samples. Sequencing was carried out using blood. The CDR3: CASSLSFGHSYEQYF. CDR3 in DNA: TGTGCCAGCAGTTTATCCTTCGGACACTCCTACGAGCAGTACTTC.